The 30 T cell receptor beta chains below were found in one sample sequenced in a study of T-cell memory formation after mild COVID-19. MiXCR was run by TCRdb on the 5' RACE reads, yielding one entry per CDR3 protein. The sample shows about 140,000 distinct CDR3 sequences, 13% to 15% of them seen only once. Material: PBMCs or a T cell subset sorted from them (not recorded which). These receptors all stem from an adult woman who had mild COVID-19 (a few samples of this study predate the infection). Cell type and time point are not known.

The V and J genes are TRBV24-1 and TRBJ2-3, with D perhaps matching TRBD1 (6 bases). V lost 4 bases to trimming and J lost 2 bases, with 15 bases between them. The germline V gene has CDR1 KGHDR and CDR2 SFDVKD. This CDR3 contains 16 residues. DNA of the CDR3: TGTGCCACCAGTGAAAACAGGGAATTCGTCACAGATACGCAGTATTTT. It codes for CATSENREFVTDTQYF.

This clonotype has a handful of counts. The chain couples TRBV21-1 to TRBJ2-3; the listed D gene, TRBD1, was not tested against the DNA. TRBV21-1 is recorded as a pseudogene. The CDR3 runs to 16 residues. This CDR3 is CASSKGDHDRTDTQYF. CDR3 DNA sequence: TGTGCCAGCAGCAAAGGGGACCACGACCGCACAGATACGCAGTATTTT.

This clonotype appeared many times. The rearrangement uses TRBV4-2 and TRBJ1-2; D is undetermined. Trimming removed 4 bases at V and 4 bases at J, with 16 bases between. The CDR3 length is 15 residues. Germline loops: CDR1 LGHNA, CDR2 YNFKEQ. This chain's CDR3 is CASSPGPLAGYGYTF. Here the CDR3 DNA reads TGTGCCAGCAGCCCGGGTCCCTTGGCCGGCTATGGCTACACCTTC.

This clonotype occurred many times. This chain links TRBV20-1 with TRBJ2-5; D may be TRBD2 (5 bases). CDR1 is DFQATT, CDR2 SNEGSKA, per germline (reference sequence). Trimming shortened V by 6 bases and J by 5 bases, and 19 bases separated the two germline ends. This CDR3 has 14 amino acids. The CDR3 sequence is CSADTGGLGETQYF. The CDR3 bases are TGCAGTGCCGATACCGGAGGACTGGGGGAGACCCAGTACTTC.

The CDR3 region has the DNA TGTGCCAGCAGCTTAGCCACAGCGGTGGTGGGGTACAATGAGCAGTTCTTC. This codes for CASSLATAVVGYNEQFF. The genes are TRBV7-9 and TRBJ2-1, with a possible D match to TRBD2 (5 bases). Between the trimmed V and J ends, which lost 0 bases and 4 bases, there was a span of 16 bases. Germline V lookup: CDR1 SEHNR, CDR2 FQNEAQ (reference sequence). This CDR3 comprises 17 residues.

A few counts support this clonotype. The chain links TRBV12-3 or TRBV12-4 to TRBJ1-1; perhaps TRBD1 as D (5 bases). CDR3 length: 15 amino acids. Trimming pared 6 bases from V and 3 bases from J, leaving 17 bases between. Here the CDR3 reads CASRRLRDRDTEAFF. For the CDR3, the DNA is TGTGCCAGCAGACGACTCCGGGACCGGGACACTGAAGCTTTCTTT.

V is TRBV5-1 and J is TRBJ2-6; tentative D call: TRBD1 (5 bases). Trimming cost V 1 base and J 0 bases, with 8 bases left between them. The CDR3 contains 16 residues. The V gene's germline CDR1 is SGHRS and CDR2 YFSETQ. The CDR3 DNA reads as TGCGCCAGCAGCTTGAGGGGTAACTCTGGGGCCAACGTCCTGACTTTC. This codes for CASSLRGNSGANVLTF.

In its sample, this clonotype was seen a few times. In DNA, the CDR3 is TGTGCCAGCAGCTTGTGGGGATTGGAGACCCAGTACTTC. This translates into CASSLWGLETQYF. The rearrangement joins TRBV7-2 to TRBJ2-5; D not certain. The CDR3 runs 13 residues. Germline loops: CDR1 SGHTA, CDR2 FQGNSA. The V end was cut by 3 bases, the J end by 5 bases, with 10 bases between.

This clonotype has a handful of counts. This chain connects TRBV4-1 to TRBJ1-2; D is possibly TRBD1 (6 bases). Germline-derived CDR1 and CDR2 are MGHRA and YSYEKL. V lost 1 base and J lost 2, with 8 bases in between. The CDR3 extends over 14 amino acids. CDR3 DNA sequence: TGCGCCAGCAGCCAAGGACAGGACAACTATGGCTACACCTTC. Its protein is CASSQGQDNYGYTF.

The chain employs TRBV24-1 and TRBJ2-1; D possibly matches TRBD1 or TRBD2 (5 bases each). Germline V gene data show CDR1 as KGHDR and CDR2 as SFDVKD. V lost 4 bases to trimming and J lost 1 base, with 13 bases between them. CDR3 length: 16 residues. The CDR3 DNA sequence: TGTGCCACCAGTGACCTAGGGACGGAATCCTACAATGAGCAGTTCTTC. This codes for CATSDLGTESYNEQFF.

The chain couples TRBV4-3 to TRBJ1-4, with D uncertain. CDR1 and CDR2 (germline): LGHNA, YSLEER. The CDR3 spans 15 residues. V lost 0 bases to trimming and J lost 4 bases, with 9 bases between them. This CDR3 is CASSQDDGLNEKLFF. In nucleotides, the CDR3 is TGCGCCAGCAGCCAAGATGACGGGCTTAATGAAAAACTGTTTTTT.

The chain recombines TRBV7-8 with TRBJ2-4; D gene uncertain. The V end lost 7 bases, the J end lost 0 bases, and 10 bases lay between the germline ends. The CDR3 contains 14 residues. Germline loops: CDR1 SGHVS, CDR2 FQNEAQ. CDR3 sequence: CASKESLAKNIQYF. DNA of the CDR3: TGTGCCAGCAAGGAAAGCTTAGCCAAAAACATTCAGTACTTC.

This clonotype appeared a few times. This chain uses TRBV20-1 with TRBJ2-2, with 14 bases identical to TRBD2. The CDR3 length is 16 residues. The ends lost 6 bases at V and 8 bases at J; junction bases unmatched: 11. Germline CDR1 reads DFQATT; CDR2 reads SNEGSKA (reference sequence). CDR3 loop: CSARGTSGRNRGELFF. CDR3 nucleotide sequence: TGCAGTGCCCGGGGGACTAGCGGGAGAAATCGTGGGGAGCTGTTTTTT.

There are many counts of this clonotype. This chain joins TRBV15 and TRBJ2-2; the D is unclear. The germline V gene has CDR1 LNHNV and CDR2 YYDKDF (reference sequence). The CDR3 is made up of 14 amino acids. Deletions cut 0 bases from V and 5 bases from J, with 7 bases between. The CDR3 DNA follows: TGTGCCACCAGCAGAGAGCCGGTTACCGGGGAGCTGTTTTTT. Its protein product is CATSREPVTGELFF.

The rearrangement joins TRBV10-3 to TRBJ2-1; 16 nucleotides align to TRBD2. CDR3 length: 19 amino acids. Looked up from germline, CDR1 is ENHRY and CDR2 is SYGVKD. Germline trimming cut 8 bases from V and 2 bases from J; bases unmatched to any gene: 12. CDR3 in amino acids: CAIGTGAGLAGGAYNEQFF. CDR3 nucleotides: TGTGCCATCGGTACAGGTGCGGGACTAGCGGGGGGGGCCTACAATGAGCAGTTCTTC.

This chain uses TRBV10-3 with TRBJ2-3, with 9 bases that match TRBD2. The CDR3 runs 16 residues. Germline V lookup: CDR1 ENHRY, CDR2 SYGVKD. Losses at the gene ends were 4 bases for V and 1 base for J; bases not matched to a gene: 6. The CDR3 nucleotides read TGTGCCATCAGTGGGGAGCGGGAGGACGGCACAGATACGCAGTATTTT. Translated: CAISGEREDGTDTQYF.

The rearrangement links TRBV12-3 or TRBV12-4 to TRBJ2-1, with TRBD2 matching 15 bases. Losses at the gene ends were 1 base for V and 0 bases for J; bases not matched to a gene: 7. This CDR3 has 20 residues. DNA of the CDR3: TGTGCCAGCAGTTTAGTAGCGGGACTAGCGGGGGGAAGCTCCTACAATGAGCAGTTCTTC. Protein sequence: CASSLVAGLAGGSSYNEQFF.

The chain links TRBV4-2 to TRBJ1-1; tentatively, D is TRBD1 (5 bases). V shed 0 bases and J shed 4 bases, with 15 bases lying between them. Germline V gives CDR1 LGHNA, CDR2 YNFKEQ. The CDR3 totals 16 residues. CDR3 nucleotides: TGTGCCAGCAGCCAAGACAATCCGGGGCAAGGCACTGAAGCTTTCTTT. Encoded protein: CASSQDNPGQGTEAFF.

This clonotype is a singleton in its sample. The chain combines TRBV19 with TRBJ2-1, with 10 bases matching TRBD2. This CDR3 has 14 residues. V shed 1 base and J 10 bases; nucleotides not matched to a gene: 4. The V gene's germline CDR1 is LNHDA and CDR2 SQIVND (reference sequence). The CDR3 DNA follows: TGTGCCAGTAGTATAGCGGCTAGCGGGAGAGAGCAGTTCTTC. It yields the protein CASSIAASGREQFF. The complete variable domain, with remaining parts taken from reference TRBV19 and TRBJ2-1, reads DGGITQSPKYLFRKEGQNVTLSCEQNLNHDAMYWYRQDPGQGLRLIYYSQIVNDFQKGDIAEGYSVSREKKESFPLTVTSAQKNPTAFYLCASSIAASGREQFFGPGTRLTVL.

V and J are TRBV6-5 and TRBJ2-7; D not resolved. The CDR3 is 13 residues long. V was pared by 4 bases and J by 4 bases, with 11 bases between. Germline lookup yields CDR1 MNHEY and CDR2 SVGAGI. CDR3 in DNA: TGTGCCAGCAGTTTCACCTTTTTTTACGAGCAGTACTTC. Translation: CASSFTFFYEQYF.

This clonotype was seen a few times. The chain combines TRBV15 with TRBJ2-1; unclear D gene. V was cut by 1 base and J by 9 bases, with 10 bases left in between. Germline assignment: CDR1 LNHNV and CDR2 YYDKDF (reference sequence). CDR3 length: 13 amino acids. This CDR3 reads CATSRVPLGEQFF. CDR3 nucleotides: TGTGCCACCAGCAGAGTCCCCCTCGGTGAGCAGTTCTTC.

This clonotype has only a few counts. The chain employs TRBV30 and TRBJ2-7; 7 bases fit TRBD2. V was pared by 2 bases and J by 1 base, with 11 bases of the junction left unmatched. Per the germline V gene, CDR1 is GTSNPN and CDR2 is SVGIG (reference sequence). The CDR3 is made up of 16 amino acids. The CDR3 nucleotides are TGTGCCTGGAGTATAACCGGGAGGAGTGCTTCCTACGAGCAGTACTTC. Its protein product is CAWSITGRSASYEQYF.

This chain links TRBV13 with TRBJ2-1; 10 bases are shared with TRBD2. J gave up 4 bases and V 5 bases, and 2 bases lay outside the gene matches. Germline lookup yields CDR1 PRHDT and CDR2 FYEKMQ (reference sequence). The CDR3 covers 14 residues. In DNA form, the CDR3 reads TGTGCCAGCAGCCCGACTAGCGGGTACAATGAGCAGTTCTTC. This encodes CASSPTSGYNEQFF.

This clonotype was seen only a few times. The chain has TRBV29-1 and TRBJ2-3, with TRBD1 identical over 12 bases. From germline, CDR1 is SQVTM and CDR2 ANQGSEA. The CDR3 covers 19 residues. Trimming cost V 1 base and J 3 bases; bases outside gene matches: 14. CDR3 residues: CSVEGGFGTGGFLTDTQYF. The CDR3, as DNA: TGCAGCGTTGAAGGGGGTTTCGGGACAGGGGGCTTTTTGACAGATACGCAGTATTTT.

V gene TRBV7-6 combines with J gene TRBJ2-7, with D hard to call. V was cut by 3 bases and J by 6 bases, with 9 bases left in between. CDR3 length: 12 residues. From germline, CDR1 is SGHVS and CDR2 FNYEAQ. CDR3 protein: CASSFSSAEQYF. The CDR3 nucleotides read TGTGCCAGCAGCTTTTCGTCAGCCGAGCAGTACTTC.

V usage is TRBV10-2 and J usage is TRBJ2-7; 12 bases match TRBD2. The germline V gene encodes CDR1 WSHSY and CDR2 SAAADI. CDR3 size: 14 residues. The ends lost 8 bases at V and 0 bases at J; junction bases unmatched: 2. The CDR3 reads CASQLAGGSYEQYF. CDR3 in DNA: TGCGCCAGCCAACTAGCGGGAGGCTCCTACGAGCAGTACTTC.

The rearrangement links TRBV4-1 to TRBJ1-2, with D unresolved. Germline CDR1 is MGHRA and CDR2 is YSYEKL. The CDR3 has 15 amino acids. Trimming took off 5 bases at V and 4 bases at J, with 17 bases between the two ends. DNA of the CDR3: TGCGCCAGCAGCACCGGGGTCCTCCTAACCTATGGCTACACCTTC. This codes for CASSTGVLLTYGYTF.

The chain couples TRBV12-3 or TRBV12-4 to TRBJ2-3; D gene ambiguous. Trimming took off 3 bases at V and 5 bases at J, with 12 bases between the two ends. CDR3 length: 14 residues. The CDR3 here is CASSFTSSRDTQYF. Here the CDR3 DNA reads TGTGCCAGCAGTTTTACCTCCTCCCGAGATACGCAGTATTTT.

This clonotype was seen more than once but under ten times. The V gene is TRBV3-1, the J gene TRBJ1-3; D perhaps matches TRBD1 (6 bases). This CDR3 region has 16 residues. V lost 0 bases and J 1 base, leaving 10 bases between the germline ends. CDR1 LGHDT and CDR2 YNNKEL come from the germline V gene (reference sequence). CDR3 sequence reads: CASSQEGGISGNTIYF. The CDR3 DNA follows: TGTGCCAGCAGCCAAGAAGGGGGAATATCTGGAAACACCATATATTTT.

This clonotype was detected only a few times. The J gene is TRBJ2-5, the V gene TRBV7-6, with unresolved D. CDR1 is SGHVS, CDR2 FNYEAQ, per germline. The CDR3 loop spans 12 amino acids. Trimming shortened V by 5 bases and J by 8 bases, and 12 bases separated the two germline ends. As DNA, the CDR3 is TGTGCCAGCAGCCGCGGAGATTTTACCCAGTACTTC. It encodes CASSRGDFTQYF.